The following is a T cell receptor beta chain sequence with its context. Via MiXCR, TCRdb re-called the PCR reads, giving one row per CDR3 protein. The data show over 600,000 distinct CDR3 sequences, about 20% seen once. The sample comes from a study of molecular identifiers for immune sequencing clone quantification. The CDR3 runs to 15 residues. Germline V CDR1 and CDR2: GTSNPN, SVGIG (reference sequence). J lost 7 bases, V lost 2 bases, and 5 bases had no gene match. Isolation of naive CD8 T cells was achieved by sorting on a CD8+CD4-CCR7+CD45RA+ phenotype. Sequencing was performed on naive CD8+ T cells from blood, with Jurkat cell RNA spiked in. Subset described: FACS-sorted CD8+CD4-CCR7+CD45RA+ naive T cells. The V call is TRBV30, the J call TRBJ1-6, with 10 positions matching TRBD1. The sequence derives from a human donor in good health. Some libraries in this study had Jurkat cell RNA spiked in. CDR3 protein: CAWSLGQGGNSPLHF. CDR3 nucleotides: TGTGCCTGGAGTTTAGGACAGGGGGGAAATTCACCCCTCCACTTT.